This TCR beta chain is drawn from a study of shared clonotypes between healthy human individuals. About the study: The donor group consisted of two women and a few men, aged 18 to 49.

The germline V gene has CDR1 SGHAT and CDR2 FQNNGV. The CDR3 runs 15 residues. The V gene end was trimmed by 1 base and the J gene end by 9 bases; junction bases not matched to a gene: 8. The study's findings and limits: Represented genetic and exposure-history diversity was restricted by having few donors. Generation probabilities of non-shared clonotypes were lower (relative to those shared by all four donors).

Clones were sequenced by immunoSEQ multiplex PCR, and TCRdb holds only the in-frame ones, with some missing. The repertoire consists of a few million clones, with around nine tenths occurring once and the leading ten covering around 0.15%. As concerns this clone: Its antigen is not known.

The sequence was obtained from a man aged 18-30 years in good health. Sequenced: naive CD4+ T cells sorted from blood. Sample subset: CD45RA+ positively selected. V and J are TRBV11-2 and TRBJ2-1; TRBD1 aligns across 8 bases. Here the CDR3 DNA reads TGTGCCAGCAGCTTAGGTGGACAGGGCGCCTCTGAGCAGTTCTTC. Encoded protein: CASSLGGQGASEQFF.